The 15 T cell receptor beta chains listed next were all sequenced from one sample in a study of blood T cell repertoires in COVID-19. The method was immunoSEQ multiplex PCR; TCRdb's version includes in-frame clones alone and lacks a portion of them. The table has around 160,000 clones, approximately 90% seen once; the top ten hold approximately 4%. Sequenced material: PBMCs or T cells enriched from blood (not recorded which). The origin of the receptors is a woman aged 35 to 49 who had been exposed to COVID-19.

The rearrangement joins TRBV19 to TRBJ1-2, with D perhaps TRBD1 (5 bases). The CDR3 extends over 13 amino acids. Germline lookup yields CDR1 LNHDA and CDR2 SQIVND (reference sequence). V was cut by 3 bases and J by 5 bases, with 10 bases left in between. The CDR3 DNA is TGTGCCAGTAGTATTGACAGATCGTATGGCTACACCTTC. It specifies CASSIDRSYGYTF.

The chain uses TRBV6-5 and TRBJ1-5; 7 bases are a match to TRBD1. CDR3 size: 14 residues. The V gene end was trimmed by 4 bases and the J gene end by 4 bases; junction bases not matched to a gene: 4. Germline V gene lookup returns CDR1 MNHEY and CDR2 SVGAGI. The CDR3 coding sequence is TGTGCCAGCAGTTTGGACAGGCTTAATCAGCCCCAGCATTTT. Residues: CASSLDRLNQPQHF.

This chain connects TRBV5-1 to TRBJ2-2, with a tentative D call TRBD1 (5 bases). The germline CDR1 and CDR2 sequences are SGHRS and YFSETQ. The CDR3 has 14 residues. V was shortened by 2 bases and J by 4 bases, with 9 bases between the two germline ends. CDR3 loop: CASSFQGRTGELFF. The CDR3, as DNA: TGCGCCAGCAGCTTTCAGGGTCGCACCGGGGAGCTGTTTTTT.

The V call is TRBV10-2, the J call TRBJ2-7, with TRBD2 matching 13 bases. The CDR3 totals 17 residues. Trimming took 1 base from V and 4 from J; bases not matched to a gene: 7. Germline CDR1 WSHSY, CDR2 SAAADI. CDR3 DNA sequence: TGCGCCAGCAGTGAGTATGGACTAGCGGGAGTTTCGTACGAGCAGTACTTC. It yields the protein CASSEYGLAGVSYEQYF.

This chain uses TRBV28 with TRBJ2-7, with 9 bases lining up with TRBD1. Per the germline V gene, CDR1 is MDHEN and CDR2 is SYDVKM. The J segment lost 5 bases and the V segment lost 2 bases, leaving 7 bases of the junction unmatched. This CDR3 region has 15 residues. This CDR3 is CASSLPTGGLNEQYF. CDR3 nucleotide sequence: TGTGCCAGCAGTTTACCCACAGGGGGCCTAAACGAGCAGTACTTC.

The V gene is TRBV7-3, the J gene TRBJ2-3; D is perhaps TRBD2 (6 bases). V lost 1 base to trimming and J lost 1 base, with 9 bases between them. There are 15 residues in the CDR3. Germline loops: CDR1 SGHTA, CDR2 FQGTGA. CDR3 coding DNA: TGTGCCAGCAGCTTAATCCCTAGCGGCACAGATACGCAGTATTTT. As protein: CASSLIPSGTDTQYF.

The DNA for the CDR3 is TGCGCCAGCGGAGATGTCTGGGATGGCTACACCTTC. This translates into CASGDVWDGYTF. The chain combines TRBV5-1 with TRBJ1-2; D is unclear. Germline CDR1 is SGHRS and CDR2 is YFSETQ. The CDR3 sequence is 12 residues long. The germline V and J ends were trimmed by 7 bases and 6 bases, with 13 bases remaining between them.

The chain joins TRBV24-1 to TRBJ2-1; 10 positions match TRBD1. Germline values: CDR1 KGHDR, CDR2 SFDVKD. V gave up 3 bases and J gave up 7 bases; unmatched junction bases: 5. This CDR3 has 15 amino acids. CDR3 loop: CATSDARTGGNEQFF. CDR3 DNA sequence: TGTGCCACCAGTGATGCCCGGACAGGGGGGAATGAGCAGTTCTTC.

This chain uses TRBV3-1 (or the pseudogene TRBV3-2) with TRBJ2-7; D is ambiguous. Germline V gene sequence: CDR1 LGHDT, CDR2 YNNKEL (reference sequence). The V and J ends lost 3 bases and 0 bases respectively, with 3 bases between them. This CDR3 region has 12 residues. The CDR3 here is CASSHLSYEQYF. CDR3 coding DNA: TGTGCCAGCAGCCACCTCTCCTACGAGCAGTACTTC.

The CDR3: CASSPPPSEYTGELFF. The CDR3 nucleotides are TGTGCCAGCTCACCACCGCCTAGCGAGTACACCGGGGAGCTGTTTTTT. The rearrangement links TRBV18 to TRBJ2-2, with D possibly TRBD2 on 6 matching bases. CDR3 size: 16 residues. Deletions cut 0 bases from V and 3 bases from J, with 11 bases between. The germline CDR1 and CDR2 sequences are KGHSH and LQKENI.

V gene TRBV21-1 combines with J gene TRBJ2-3; the table's D gene call, TRBD2, was not cross checked with the DNA. TRBV21-1 is noted as a pseudogene. The CDR3 is 16 amino acids. CDR3 sequence (DNA): TGTGCCAGCAGCAAAGAGGCTAGCGAGAAAACAGATACGCAGTATTTT. Translation: CASSKEASEKTDTQYF.

The CDR3 protein is CASSSTTTGGGQPQHF. CDR3 nucleotide sequence: TGTGCCAGCAGCTCTACTACGACAGGGGGCGGTCAGCCCCAGCATTTT. V and J are TRBV2 and TRBJ1-5; 10 bases are a match to TRBD1. Germline V lookup: CDR1 SNHLY, CDR2 FYNNEI. The CDR3 is 16 residues long. V shed 6 bases and J 6 bases; nucleotides not matched to a gene: 11. Full variable domain (outside the CDR3, taken from reference TRBV2 and TRBJ1-5): EPEVTQTPSHQVTQMGQEVILRCVPISNHLYFYWYRQILGQKVEFLVSFYNNEISEKSEIFDDQFSVERPDGSNFTLKIRSTKLEDSAMYFCASSSTTTGGGQPQHFGDGTRLSIL.

The V gene is TRBV28, the J gene TRBJ1-5; TRBD1 aligns across 8 bases. Germline lookup yields CDR1 MDHEN and CDR2 SYDVKM. The CDR3 spans 14 residues. Trimming took 6 bases from V and 7 from J; bases not matched to a gene: 8. The chain's CDR3 is CASSRGGTGQPQHF. The CDR3 nucleotides are TGTGCCAGCAGCAGGGGAGGGACAGGCCAGCCCCAGCATTTT. Based on the CDR3 plus reference TRBV28 and TRBJ1-5, the full variable domain is DVKVTQSSRYLVKRTGEKVFLECVQDMDHENMFWYRQDPGLGLRLIYFSYDVKMKEKGDIPEGYSVSREKKERFSLILESASTNQTSMYLCASSRGGTGQPQHFGDGTRLSIL.

The chain recombines TRBV27 with TRBJ2-7; D not resolved. V lost 2 bases and J 1 base, leaving 6 bases between the germline ends. The CDR3 spans 13 residues. Per the germline V gene, CDR1 is MNHEY and CDR2 is SMNVEV (reference sequence). DNA for the CDR3: TGTGCCAGCAGTTTACGAGCTTCCTACGAGCAGTACTTC. Translation: CASSLRASYEQYF.

The chain employs TRBV4-1 and TRBJ1-1, with D hard to call. CDR1 MGHRA and CDR2 YSYEKL come from the germline V gene. This CDR3 region has 13 residues. Trimming pared 0 bases from V and 3 bases from J, leaving 5 bases between. The CDR3 protein is CASSQDSYTEAFF. The CDR3 bases are TGCGCCAGCAGCCAAGATTCCTACACTGAAGCTTTCTTT.